A selection of T cell receptor beta chains follows, all from one sample in a study of beta chain features in type 1 diabetes. The repertoire was sequenced with immunoSEQ multiplex PCR; TCRdb's copy has only in-frame clones and lacks some. This table has about 900,000 clones, roughly a sixth appearing once. Sequenced input: naive CD4+ T cells from blood. The receptor source for this set is a woman aged 18-29 years in good health. The CDR3 runs from the conserved cysteine through the conserved F or W. Fields, in order: J gene, V gene, clone size, D gene, CDR3 protein, CDR3 DNA. D genes are given only for firm matches. Not every row has a clone size; where given, it reads once, few, many or a size class.

j_gene: TRBJ2-5
v_gene: TRBV28
abundance: .
d_gene: TRBD1
CDR3aa: CASSPSGGEETQYF
CDR3nt: TGTGCCAGCAGTCCCTCAGGGGGCGAGGAGACCCAGTACTTC

j_gene: TRBJ2-1
v_gene: TRBV4-2
abundance: few
d_gene: .
CDR3aa: CASSPRAARDNEQFF
CDR3nt: TGTGCCAGCAGCCCCCGGGCGGCTAGGGACAATGAGCAGTTCTTC

j_gene: TRBJ2-3
v_gene: TRBV29-1
abundance: .
d_gene: .
CDR3aa: CSVVLAGASPYAQYF
CDR3nt: TGCAGCGTTGTTTTGGCAGGGGCTAGCCCGTACGCGCAGTATTTT

j_gene: TRBJ2-1
v_gene: TRBV18
abundance: few
d_gene: .
CDR3aa: CASSPGSDEQFF
CDR3nt: TGTGCCAGCTCACCGGGGAGCGATGAGCAGTTCTTC

j_gene: TRBJ2-1
v_gene: TRBV9
abundance: .
d_gene: TRBD2
CDR3aa: CASSERDGRYNEQFF
CDR3nt: TGTGCCAGCAGCGAGAGGGACGGGAGGTACAATGAGCAGTTCTTC

j_gene: TRBJ2-5
v_gene: TRBV7-9
abundance: .
d_gene: TRBD2
CDR3aa: CASSPMGLAGEETQYF
CDR3nt: TGTGCCAGCAGCCCGATGGGACTAGCGGGAGAAGAGACCCAGTACTTC

j_gene: TRBJ2-1
v_gene: TRBV7-9
abundance: once
d_gene: TRBD2
CDR3aa: CASSLGDYRSYNEQFF
CDR3nt: TGTGCCAGCAGCTTAGGGGACTACCGCTCCTACAATGAGCAGTTCTTC

j_gene: TRBJ2-3
v_gene: TRBV6-6
abundance: few
d_gene: .
CDR3aa: CASRTGGADTQYF
CDR3nt: TGTGCCAGCAGGACGGGGGGCGCAGATACGCAGTATTTT

j_gene: TRBJ2-7
v_gene: TRBV6-5
abundance: .
d_gene: .
CDR3aa: CASRDLVHYEQYF
CDR3nt: TGTGCCAGCCGGGACCTCGTTCACTACGAGCAGTACTTC

j_gene: TRBJ1-1
v_gene: TRBV19
abundance: .
d_gene: .
CDR3aa: CASSWVNTEAFF
CDR3nt: TGTGCCAGTAGCTGGGTAAACACTGAAGCTTTCTTT

j_gene: TRBJ2-7
v_gene: TRBV18
abundance: few
d_gene: .
CDR3aa: CASSPLGAASYEQYF
CDR3nt: TGTGCCAGCTCACCGCTTGGGGCTGCTTCCTACGAGCAGTACTTC

j_gene: TRBJ2-7
v_gene: TRBV2
abundance: few
d_gene: TRBD2
CDR3aa: CASSETSGIAPNYEQYF
CDR3nt: TGTGCCAGCAGTGAGACTAGCGGAATCGCACCGAACTACGAGCAGTACTTC

j_gene: TRBJ2-2
v_gene: TRBV28
abundance: .
d_gene: TRBD1
CDR3aa: CASSLSDWTGGSAGELFF
CDR3nt: TGTGCCAGCAGTCTCAGCGATTGGACAGGGGGAAGTGCCGGGGAGCTGTTTTTT

j_gene: TRBJ1-2
v_gene: TRBV6-6
abundance: .
d_gene: .
CDR3aa: CASSYPGTQTF
CDR3nt: TGTGCCAGCAGTTACCCCGGCACCCAGACCTTC